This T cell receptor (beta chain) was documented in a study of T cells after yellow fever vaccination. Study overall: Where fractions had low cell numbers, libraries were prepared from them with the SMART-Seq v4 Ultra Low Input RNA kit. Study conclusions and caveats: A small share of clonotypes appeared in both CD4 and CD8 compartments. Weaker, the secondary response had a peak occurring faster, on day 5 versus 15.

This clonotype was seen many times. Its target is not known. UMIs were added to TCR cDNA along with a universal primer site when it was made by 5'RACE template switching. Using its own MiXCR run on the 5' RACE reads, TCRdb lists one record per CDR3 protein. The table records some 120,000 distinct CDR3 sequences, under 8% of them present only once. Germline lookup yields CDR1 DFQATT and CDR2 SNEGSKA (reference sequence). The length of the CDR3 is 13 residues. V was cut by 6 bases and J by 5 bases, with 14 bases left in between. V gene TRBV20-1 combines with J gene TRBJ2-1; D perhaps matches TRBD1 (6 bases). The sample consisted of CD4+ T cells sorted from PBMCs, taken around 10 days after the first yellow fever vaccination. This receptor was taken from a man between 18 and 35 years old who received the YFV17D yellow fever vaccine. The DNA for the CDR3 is TGCAGTGCGCAGGGGCATTTAGACAATGAGCAGTTCTTC. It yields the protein CSAQGHLDNEQFF.